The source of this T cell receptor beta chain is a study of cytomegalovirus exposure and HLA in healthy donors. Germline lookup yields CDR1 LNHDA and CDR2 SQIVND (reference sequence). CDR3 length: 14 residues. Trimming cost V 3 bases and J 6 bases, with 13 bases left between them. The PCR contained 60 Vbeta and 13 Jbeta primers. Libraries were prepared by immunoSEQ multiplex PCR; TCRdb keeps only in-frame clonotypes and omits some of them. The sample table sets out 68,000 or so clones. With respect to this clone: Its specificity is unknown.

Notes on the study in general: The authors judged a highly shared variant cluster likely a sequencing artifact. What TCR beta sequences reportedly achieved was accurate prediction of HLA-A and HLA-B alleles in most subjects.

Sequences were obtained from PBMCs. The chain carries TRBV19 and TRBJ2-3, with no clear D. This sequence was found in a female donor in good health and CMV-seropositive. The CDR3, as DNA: TGTGCCAGTAGTATGAGTCCCAGAGCGGATACGCAGTATTTT. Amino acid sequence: CASSMSPRADTQYF.